This T cell receptor beta chain was recovered during a study of blood T cell repertoires in COVID-19. CDR1 and CDR2 (germline): SGHTA, FQGNSA. The ends lost 2 bases at V and 5 bases at J; junction bases unmatched: 8. CDR3 size: 16 residues. The table came from immunoSEQ multiplex PCR; TCRdb's copy has only in-frame clones and leaves some out. This sample has more than 250,000 clones, with around 88% found just once. The sequence was collected from a woman under 40 with COVID-19, enrolled during active disease. The chain has TRBV7-2 and TRBJ2-3; 9 nucleotides agree with TRBD2. The specimen sequenced was peripheral blood. The CDR3 nucleotides read TGTGCCAGCAGCTTACGTCCGAGCGGGGGGTTAGATACGCAGTATTTT. Its protein product is CASSLRPSGGLDTQYF.